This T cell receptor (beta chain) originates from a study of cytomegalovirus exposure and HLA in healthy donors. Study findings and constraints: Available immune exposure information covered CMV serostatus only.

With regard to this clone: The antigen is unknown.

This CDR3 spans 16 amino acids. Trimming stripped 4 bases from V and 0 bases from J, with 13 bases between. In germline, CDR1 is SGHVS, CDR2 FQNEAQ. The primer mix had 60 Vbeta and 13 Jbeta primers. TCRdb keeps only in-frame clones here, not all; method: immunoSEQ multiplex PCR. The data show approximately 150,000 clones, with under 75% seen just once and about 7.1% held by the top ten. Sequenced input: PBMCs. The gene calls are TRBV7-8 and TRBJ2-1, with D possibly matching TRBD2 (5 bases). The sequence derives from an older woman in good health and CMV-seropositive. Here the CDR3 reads CASSSADSLSYNEQFF. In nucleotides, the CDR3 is TGTGCCAGCAGCTCCGCGGACTCCCTCTCCTACAATGAGCAGTTCTTC.